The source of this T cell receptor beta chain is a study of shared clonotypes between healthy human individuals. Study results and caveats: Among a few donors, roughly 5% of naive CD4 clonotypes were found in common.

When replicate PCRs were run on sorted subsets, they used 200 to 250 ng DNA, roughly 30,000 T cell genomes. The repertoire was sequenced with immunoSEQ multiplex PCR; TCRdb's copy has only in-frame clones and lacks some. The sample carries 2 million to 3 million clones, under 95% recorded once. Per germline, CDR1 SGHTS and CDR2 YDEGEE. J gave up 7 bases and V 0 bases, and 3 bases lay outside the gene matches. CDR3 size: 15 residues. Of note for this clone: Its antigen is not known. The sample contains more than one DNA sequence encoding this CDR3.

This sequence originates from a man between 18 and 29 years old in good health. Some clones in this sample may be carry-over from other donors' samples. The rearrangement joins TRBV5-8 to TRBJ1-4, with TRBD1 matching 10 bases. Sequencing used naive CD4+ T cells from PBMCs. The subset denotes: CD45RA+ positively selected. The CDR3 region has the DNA TGTGCCAGCAGCTTGGGACAGGGGGCATCTGAAAAACTGTTTTTT. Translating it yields CASSLGQGASEKLFF.